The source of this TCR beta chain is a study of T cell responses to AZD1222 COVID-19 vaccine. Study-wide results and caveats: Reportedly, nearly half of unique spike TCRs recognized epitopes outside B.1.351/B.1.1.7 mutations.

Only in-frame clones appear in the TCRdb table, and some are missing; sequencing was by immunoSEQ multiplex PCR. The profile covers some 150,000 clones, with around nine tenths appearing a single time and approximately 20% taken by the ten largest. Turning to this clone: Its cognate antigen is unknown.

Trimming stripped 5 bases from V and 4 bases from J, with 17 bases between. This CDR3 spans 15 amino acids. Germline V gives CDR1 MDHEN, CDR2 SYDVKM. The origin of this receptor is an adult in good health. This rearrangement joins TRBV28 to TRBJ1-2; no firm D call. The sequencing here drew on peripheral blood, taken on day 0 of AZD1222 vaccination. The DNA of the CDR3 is TGTGCCAGCAGTCCCGGCCCCGGCACCGGCTATGGCTACACCTTC. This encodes CASSPGPGTGYGYTF.